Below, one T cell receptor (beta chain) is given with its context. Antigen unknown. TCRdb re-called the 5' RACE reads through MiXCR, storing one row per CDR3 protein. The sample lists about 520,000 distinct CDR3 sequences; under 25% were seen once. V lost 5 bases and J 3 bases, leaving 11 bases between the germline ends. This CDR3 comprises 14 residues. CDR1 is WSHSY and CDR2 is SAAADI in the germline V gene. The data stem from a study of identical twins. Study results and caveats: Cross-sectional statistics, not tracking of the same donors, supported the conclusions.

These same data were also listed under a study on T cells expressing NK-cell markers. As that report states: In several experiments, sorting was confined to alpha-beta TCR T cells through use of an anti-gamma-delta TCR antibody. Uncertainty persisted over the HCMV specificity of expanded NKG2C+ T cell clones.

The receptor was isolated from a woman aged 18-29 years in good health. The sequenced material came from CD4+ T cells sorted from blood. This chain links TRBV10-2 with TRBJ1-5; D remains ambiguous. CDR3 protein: CASSSDGNNQPQHF. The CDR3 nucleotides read TGCGCCAGCAGTTCGGACGGTAACAATCAGCCCCAGCATTTT.